This TCR beta chain derives from a study of Graves' ophthalmopathy and Graves' hyperthyroidism. For this clonotype: As yet, its antigen is unknown.

In this cohort, patients with other autoimmune diseases, uncontrolled infections, pregnancy or lactation were excluded. PBMCs were density-gradient isolated from about 9.6 ml fresh blood. The CDR3 has 15 amino acids. Germline CDR1 reads SGDLS; CDR2 reads YYNGEE. V was trimmed by 5 bases and J by 3 bases, leaving 17 bases between them. Study-wide results and caveats: Ophthalmopathy progression predictions by the model showed around 72% specificity and 60% to 71% sensitivity.

For repertoire sequencing, the TCR beta CDR3 regions were amplified from RNA transcripts. RT-PCR in the first round used HTBI primers; a second-round multiplex PCR followed. TCRdb reanalysed the multiplex PCR reads using MiXCR and keeps one entry per CDR3 protein. The sample contains roughly 700,000 distinct CDR3 sequences, 40% of which appear only once. The source material was peripheral blood. The V call is TRBV9, the J call TRBJ2-5; tentatively, D is TRBD2 (6 bases). The clonotype originates from an adult man with Graves' ophthalmopathy. CDR3 nucleotide sequence: TGTGCCAGCAGTGCTAGAGTCGTAGCGGAAGAGACCCAGTACTTC. Amino acid sequence: CASSARVVAEETQYF.